Listed here is a single T cell receptor beta chain. The record originates from a study of blood T cell repertoires in COVID-19. Overall study context: Acute-phase and convalescent COVID-19 samples originated in the United States, Italy and Spain. T cells, B-cell-depleted T cells, or PBMCs supplied cDNA or gDNA.

Authors' methods: Amplifying reference gene primers gave estimates of nucleated cell counts. TCRdb's copy holds only in-frame clones and misses some; the assay was immunoSEQ multiplex PCR. V and J calls and clone size are those listed in that table; D and trimming were worked out from the DNA. The sample lists roughly 140,000 clones, 84% occurring once. The material sequenced was peripheral blood. The TCR was taken from a human donor in a cohort sampled during active COVID-19.

CDR3 DNA: TGCGCCAGCAGCTCCGGGACAGGAGGGGACACTGAAGCTTTCTTT. Its translation: CASSSGTGGDTEAFF. This chain connects TRBV5-1 to TRBJ1-1; TRBD1 matches 8 bases. This CDR3 is 15 amino acids long. The J segment lost 3 bases and the V segment lost 3 bases, leaving 7 bases of the junction unmatched. Germline V gene lookup returns CDR1 SGHRS and CDR2 YFSETQ.